The next 19 T cell receptor beta chains were all read from a single sample in a study of beta chain features in type 1 diabetes. Every isolated RNA sample was fully reverse transcribed, so sequencing captured expressed TCRB transcripts. Clones were read by immunoSEQ multiplex PCR, and TCRdb kept only the in-frame ones, dropping some. The sample consists of 200,000 to 250,000 clones, around a quarter of them appearing once. The sequencing input was central memory CD4+ T cells from blood. These receptors all come from a man aged 30 to 39 in good health.

The chain carries TRBV5-1 and TRBJ2-3, with D perhaps TRBD2 (6 bases). Germline V gene data show CDR1 as SGHRS and CDR2 as YFSETQ. CDR3 size: 16 residues. V was cut by 4 bases and J by 2 bases, with 17 bases left in between. CDR3 nucleotide sequence: TGCGCCAGCAGCCCGGAGACTAGTCTATCCACAGATACGCAGTATTTT. Translated, it gives CASSPETSLSTDTQYF.

The chain links TRBV5-4 to TRBJ2-5; D is ambiguous. With 0 bases removed from V and 2 bases from J, the gap between germline ends came to 14 bases. Germline V gene sequence: CDR1 SGHNT, CDR2 YYREEE (reference sequence). The CDR3 runs 16 residues. CDR3 region: CASSLGPTDWQETQYF. The CDR3 nucleotides read TGTGCCAGCAGCTTGGGCCCTACCGACTGGCAAGAGACCCAGTACTTC.

The V call is TRBV7-2, the J call TRBJ2-1; D gene uncertain. CDR1 is SGHTA, CDR2 FQGNSA, per germline. This CDR3 comprises 14 residues. V was shortened by 5 bases and J by 0 bases, with 8 bases between the two germline ends. Here the CDR3 reads CASSQPPSYNEQFF. The CDR3 DNA follows: TGTGCCAGCAGCCAACCTCCCTCCTACAATGAGCAGTTCTTC.

This chain joins TRBV10-3 and TRBJ2-3, with 9 nucleotides matching TRBD1. The CDR3 is made up of 15 amino acids. Germline V lookup: CDR1 ENHRY, CDR2 SYGVKD. Unmatched junction bases numbered 6, after V lost 6 bases and J lost 2 bases. CDR3 bases: TGTGCCATCAGGCTGGGACAGGGAACCACAGATACGCAGTATTTT. As protein: CAIRLGQGTTDTQYF.

The J gene is TRBJ1-1, the V gene TRBV16; D unclear. This CDR3 is built from 13 residues. Germline V gene lookup returns CDR1 KGHSY and CDR2 FQNENV. Trimming took 2 bases from V and 4 from J, leaving 8 bases between them. The DNA for the CDR3 is TGTGCCAGCAGCCAAAACGTGGGCACTGAAGCTTTCTTT. Residues: CASSQNVGTEAFF.

As for this clone: Other DNA sequences of this sample code for an identical CDR3. This chain links TRBV5-6 with TRBJ2-3; no firm D call. Germline CDR1 reads SGHDT; CDR2 reads YYEEEE. This CDR3 region has 14 residues. Between the trimmed V and J ends, which lost 2 bases and 4 bases, there was a span of 11 bases. DNA for the CDR3: TGTGCCAGCAGCTTTGGGCCCCGCGCAGATACGCAGTATTTT. Translation gives CASSFGPRADTQYF.

The rearrangement joins TRBV6-1 to TRBJ2-5, with 10 bases aligning to TRBD2. From germline, CDR1 is MNHNS and CDR2 SASEGT. V dropped 1 base and J dropped 2; count of bases not matched to a gene: 7. The CDR3 extends over 17 amino acids. The CDR3 sequence is CASSEVSGRAVQETQYF. The CDR3, as DNA: TGTGCCAGCAGTGAAGTGAGCGGGAGGGCCGTTCAAGAGACCCAGTACTTC.

This clone occurred many times. This chain connects TRBV7-9 to TRBJ2-1, with D hard to call. V was trimmed by 5 bases and J by 7 bases, leaving 12 bases between them. The CDR3 is made up of 13 amino acids. From germline, CDR1 is SEHNR and CDR2 FQNEAQ (reference sequence). Here the CDR3 reads CASSNSEPNEQFF. CDR3 DNA: TGTGCCAGCAGCAACTCGGAACCTAATGAGCAGTTCTTC.

This clone has more than one count but fewer than ten. CDR3 residues: CASSQVTVWDEQYF. CDR3 coding DNA: TGTGCCAGCAGCCAAGTTACGGTTTGGGACGAGCAGTACTTC. The rearrangement uses TRBV14 and TRBJ2-7; D is ambiguous. Trimming removed 1 base at V and 5 bases at J, with 12 bases between. Per germline, CDR1 SGHDN and CDR2 FVKESK. This CDR3 has 14 residues.

DNA for the CDR3: TGTGCCATCAGCCAAGGAGCTAGCGGGAGAAGCGAGCAGTACTTC. Translating it yields CAISQGASGRSEQYF. V is TRBV10-3 and J is TRBJ2-7, with 10 positions matching TRBD2. The V and J ends lost 6 bases and 6 bases, in that order; junction bases with no gene match: 11. The CDR3 has 15 residues. CDR1 and CDR2 from the germline V gene are ENHRY and SYGVKD.

This chain uses TRBV7-9 with TRBJ1-2; 8 bases match TRBD1. Germline loops: CDR1 SEHNR, CDR2 FQNEAQ (reference sequence). The V gene end was trimmed by 0 bases and the J gene end by 5 bases; junction bases not matched to a gene: 8. The CDR3 extends over 16 amino acids. The CDR3: CASSLARGTGGYGYTF. The CDR3 region has the DNA TGTGCCAGCAGCTTAGCTCGCGGAACAGGGGGATATGGCTACACCTTC.

The rearrangement joins TRBV29-1 to TRBJ2-1; D is ambiguous. Trimming took 2 bases from V and 7 from J, leaving 9 bases between them. This CDR3 has 12 amino acids. Germline V gene lookup returns CDR1 SQVTM and CDR2 ANQGSEA. The CDR3 loop reads CSVERLQNEQFF. The CDR3 DNA reads TGCAGCGTTGAAAGACTTCAGAATGAGCAGTTCTTC.

This clone was picked up a small number of times. The rearrangement joins TRBV30 to TRBJ2-7; the D is unclear. This CDR3 has 14 amino acids. CDR1 and CDR2 from the germline V gene are GTSNPN and SVGIG (reference sequence). The V end was cut by 5 bases, the J end by 0 bases, with 14 bases between. The CDR3 reads CAWAPSSHSYEQYF. CDR3 in DNA: TGTGCCTGGGCCCCTTCGAGCCACTCCTACGAGCAGTACTTC.

This clone occurred a few times. This chain uses TRBV29-1 with TRBJ2-1, with TRBD2 as a possible D gene (6 bases). The CDR3 is made up of 15 amino acids. The V and J ends lost 1 base and 3 bases respectively, with 13 bases between them. The germline V gene encodes CDR1 SQVTM and CDR2 ANQGSEA. The CDR3 is CSVEGPGGNYNEQFF. DNA for the CDR3: TGCAGCGTTGAAGGGCCAGGAGGGAACTACAATGAGCAGTTCTTC.

The rearrangement uses TRBV30 and TRBJ1-2; D remains ambiguous. CDR3 length: 13 residues. The V and J ends lost 7 bases and 4 bases respectively, with 16 bases between them. CDR1 is GTSNPN, CDR2 SVGIG, per germline (reference sequence). DNA for the CDR3: TGTGCCTTCTCACTCGAGGCAGTCTATGGCTACACCTTC. Its protein product is CAFSLEAVYGYTF.

V usage is TRBV7-2 and J usage is TRBJ2-7; 7 nucleotides agree with TRBD2. The CDR3 extends over 14 amino acids. Germline lookup yields CDR1 SGHTA and CDR2 FQGNSA. Trimming cost V 5 bases and J 3 bases; bases outside gene matches: 7. CDR3 sequence (DNA): TGTGCCAGCAGCCCCTCCCGGACTAGCTACGAGCAGTACTTC. This sequence encodes CASSPSRTSYEQYF. Full variable domain (missing parts from reference TRBV7-2 and TRBJ2-7): GAGVSQSPSNKVTEKGKDVELRCDPISGHTALYWYRQSLGQGLEFLIYFQGNSAPDKSGLPSDRFSAERTGGSVSTLTIQRTQQEDSAVYLCASSPSRTSYEQYFGPGTRLTVT.

The chain joins TRBV29-1 to TRBJ2-3, with D perhaps assigned TRBD1 or TRBD2 (5 bases each). Trimming pared 4 bases from V and 1 base from J, leaving 9 bases between. The CDR3 is made up of 13 amino acids. The germline V gene encodes CDR1 SQVTM and CDR2 ANQGSEA. CDR3 sequence: CSVGRDGTDTQYF. The CDR3 DNA reads as TGCAGCGTTGGCCGGGACGGCACAGATACGCAGTATTTT.

This clone was seen a handful of times. The CDR3 loop reads CASSMGPRVMETQYF. CDR3 DNA sequence: TGTGCCAGCAGCATGGGCCCGAGGGTAATGGAGACCCAGTACTTC. The V gene is TRBV6-5, the J gene TRBJ2-5, with D perhaps TRBD2 (5 bases). This CDR3 has 15 amino acids. Between the trimmed V and J ends, which lost 6 bases and 5 bases, there was a span of 19 bases. The V gene's germline CDR1 is MNHEY and CDR2 SVGAGI.

The rearrangement joins TRBV6-5 to TRBJ2-3; D uncertain. Germline CDR1 MNHEY, CDR2 SVGAGI. The V end lost 7 bases, the J end lost 0 bases, and 11 bases lay between the germline ends. The CDR3 is 14 residues long. CDR3 nucleotide sequence: TGTGCCAGCAAGGAAACGGCTAGCACAGATACGCAGTATTTT. The encoded protein is CASKETASTDTQYF.